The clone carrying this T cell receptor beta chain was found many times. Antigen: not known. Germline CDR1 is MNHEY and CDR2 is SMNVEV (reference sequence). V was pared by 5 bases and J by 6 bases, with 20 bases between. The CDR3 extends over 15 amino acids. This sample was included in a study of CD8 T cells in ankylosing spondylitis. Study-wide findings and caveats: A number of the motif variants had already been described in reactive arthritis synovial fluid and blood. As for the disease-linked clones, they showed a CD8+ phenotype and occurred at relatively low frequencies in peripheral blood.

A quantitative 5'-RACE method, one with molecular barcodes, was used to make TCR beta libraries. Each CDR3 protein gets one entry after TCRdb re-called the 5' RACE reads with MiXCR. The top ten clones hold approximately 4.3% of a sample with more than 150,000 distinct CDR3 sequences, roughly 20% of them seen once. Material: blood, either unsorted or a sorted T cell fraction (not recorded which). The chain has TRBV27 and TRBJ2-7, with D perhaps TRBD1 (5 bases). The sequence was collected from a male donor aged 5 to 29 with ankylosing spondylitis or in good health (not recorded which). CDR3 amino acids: CASSLKLQIGAEQYF. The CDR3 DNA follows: TGTGCCAGCAGTCTAAAGCTGCAGATAGGGGCCGAGCAGTACTTC.